The 20 T cell receptor beta chains listed next were all sequenced from one sample in a study of T cell responses to AZD1222 COVID-19 vaccine. Repertoires were generated with immunoSEQ multiplex PCR, while TCRdb's copy carries only in-frame clones and drops some. There are about 110,000 clones in the sample; about nine tenths occur only once, and approximately 7.9% lies in the top ten. Sequences were derived from peripheral blood, sampled on day 0 of AZD1222 vaccination. These receptors came from an adult in good health.

This clone was seen once. The chain carries TRBV11-2 and TRBJ2-1, with D perhaps assigned TRBD1 or TRBD2 (6 bases each). Germline lookup yields CDR1 SGHAT and CDR2 FQNNGV. The CDR3 spans 15 residues. V dropped 5 bases and J dropped 8 bases, with 19 bases sitting between them. The CDR3 here is CASSGGGRSWDEQFF. Here the CDR3 DNA reads TGTGCCAGCAGCGGAGGGGGGAGAAGTTGGGATGAGCAGTTCTTC.

This clone was counted once. A much larger clonotype is one base distant, so this may be a read error. The identical CDR3 is also encoded by other nucleotide sequences in the sample. The chain couples TRBV30 to TRBJ2-2; D not resolved. The V end was cut by 0 bases, the J end by 4 bases, with 6 bases between. The CDR3 spans 13 residues. Germline-derived CDR1 and CDR2 are GTSNPN and SVGIG (reference sequence). The DNA of the CDR3 is TGTGCCTGGAGTGTATACGGCACCGGGGAGCTGTTTTTT. It encodes CAWSVYGTGELFF.

This clone was seen only once. The gene calls are TRBV5-1 and TRBJ1-5, with TRBD1 matching 9 bases. Germline V gene sequence: CDR1 SGHRS, CDR2 YFSETQ. V shed 4 bases, J shed 3 bases, and the junction held 5 bases outside the gene matches. The CDR3 totals 15 residues. CDR3 amino acids: CASSTTGGNNQPQHF. CDR3 coding DNA: TGCGCCAGCAGCACCACAGGGGGCAACAATCAGCCCCAGCATTTT.

The gene calls are TRBV3-1 (or the pseudogene TRBV3-2) and TRBJ1-2; 12 bases match TRBD1. The V gene end was trimmed by 0 bases and the J gene end by 8 bases; junction bases not matched to a gene: 7. The germline gives CDR1 LGHDT, CDR2 YNNKEL (reference sequence). This CDR3 has 16 amino acids. CDR3: CASSQEWGQGARGYTF. CDR3 nucleotides: TGTGCCAGCAGCCAAGAGTGGGGACAGGGGGCGCGGGGCTACACCTTC.

The chain has TRBV30 and TRBJ1-4; D gene uncertain. The germline gives CDR1 GTSNPN, CDR2 SVGIG (reference sequence). CDR3 length equals 13 residues. Trimming cost V 3 bases and J 0 bases, with 5 bases left between them. The CDR3 protein is CAWRGTTNEKLFF. Written as DNA, the CDR3 is TGTGCCTGGAGAGGTACAACTAATGAAAAACTGTTTTTT.

The gene calls are TRBV30 and TRBJ1-5; possibly TRBD1 for D (5 bases). The CDR3 covers 13 residues. Germline V gene data show CDR1 as GTSNPN and CDR2 as SVGIG (reference sequence). Trimming shortened V by 3 bases and J by 5 bases, and 11 bases separated the two germline ends. CDR3: CAWSLRGHQPQHF. The DNA of the CDR3 is TGTGCCTGGAGCCTCCGGGGCCATCAGCCCCAGCATTTT.

The J gene is TRBJ1-5, the V gene TRBV2; 7 bases line up with TRBD1. Germline CDR1 is SNHLY and CDR2 is FYNNEI. The CDR3 runs 14 residues. V trimming: 3 bases; J trimming: 7 bases; junction bases outside the gene matches: 6. CDR3 amino acids: CASSDAQGEQPQHF. In nucleotides, the CDR3 is TGTGCCAGCAGTGATGCGCAGGGGGAGCAGCCCCAGCATTTT.

The rearrangement links TRBV3-1 (or the pseudogene TRBV3-2) to TRBJ2-2; D unclear. The CDR3 has 15 amino acids. V was clipped by 5 bases and J by 4 bases, with 14 bases between them. Germline V gene sequence: CDR1 LGHDT, CDR2 YNNKEL (reference sequence). The DNA for the CDR3 is TGTGCCAGCAGCGCAGCTACGGGTCGCACCGGGGAGCTGTTTTTT. Residues: CASSAATGRTGELFF.

The rearrangement joins TRBV7-9 to TRBJ2-5; maybe TRBD2 (6 bases). V lost 3 bases to trimming and J lost 5 bases, with 13 bases between them. The CDR3 is 14 residues long. Germline V gene sequence: CDR1 SEHNR, CDR2 FQNEAQ (reference sequence). Here the CDR3 reads CASSFSLGGETQYF. CDR3 coding DNA: TGTGCCAGCAGCTTCAGTCTGGGAGGCGAGACCCAGTACTTC.

The chain uses TRBV3-1 (or the pseudogene TRBV3-2) and TRBJ1-1, with TRBD1 as a possible D gene (6 bases). Germline-derived CDR1 and CDR2 are LGHDT and YNNKEL (reference sequence). The CDR3 totals 17 residues. Trimming took 4 bases from V and 3 from J, leaving 21 bases between them. CDR3 sequence reads: CASSPGDRMSYYTEAFF. In nucleotides, the CDR3 is TGTGCCAGCAGCCCAGGCGACAGGATGAGTTATTACACTGAAGCTTTCTTT.

The chain couples TRBV5-1 to TRBJ1-5, with TRBD1 matching over 8 bases. Per the germline V gene, CDR1 is SGHRS and CDR2 is YFSETQ. The CDR3 runs to 14 residues. V trimming: 4 bases; J trimming: 5 bases; junction bases outside the gene matches: 5. CDR3 amino acids: CASSPGQADQPQHF. Written as DNA, the CDR3 is TGCGCCAGCAGCCCGGGACAGGCGGATCAGCCCCAGCATTTT.

The rearrangement links TRBV19 to TRBJ2-3; D may be TRBD1 or TRBD2 (7 bases each). V was clipped by 8 bases and J by 3 bases, with 18 bases between them. The CDR3 sequence is 15 residues long. Per germline, CDR1 LNHDA and CDR2 SQIVND (reference sequence). CDR3 DNA: TGTGCCAGTGCATCAGGGGGGGCAGGGACAGATACGCAGTATTTT. Encoded protein: CASASGGAGTDTQYF.

The genes are TRBV7-8 and TRBJ1-6, with D perhaps TRBD1 (5 bases). Deletions cut 5 bases from V and 0 bases from J, with 11 bases between. In germline, CDR1 is SGHVS, CDR2 FQNEAQ. CDR3 length equals 16 residues. As DNA, the CDR3 is TGTGCCAGCAGCAAGACAGAGAGCTCCTATAATTCACCCCTCCACTTT. Translated, it gives CASSKTESSYNSPLHF.

The gene calls are TRBV6-5 and TRBJ2-1; perhaps TRBD2 as D (6 bases). Deletions cut 0 bases from V and 8 bases from J, with 17 bases between. Germline CDR1 MNHEY, CDR2 SVGAGI. CDR3 length: 16 amino acids. This CDR3 is CASSYSILAALDEQFF. The DNA of the CDR3 is TGTGCCAGCAGTTACTCGATACTAGCCGCCTTGGATGAGCAGTTCTTC.

The chain carries TRBV6-5 and TRBJ1-2; possible D gene TRBD1, 6 bases. Trimming removed 10 bases at V and 1 base at J, with 19 bases between. Germline values: CDR1 MNHEY, CDR2 SVGAGI. The CDR3 consists of 15 residues. The CDR3 loop reads CATGAGGSGNYGYTF. The DNA for the CDR3 is TGTGCCACAGGGGCGGGGGGTTCGGGTAACTATGGCTACACCTTC.

V gene TRBV7-2 combines with J gene TRBJ1-6, with 9 bases identical to TRBD1. Per the germline V gene, CDR1 is SGHTA and CDR2 is FQGNSA. The CDR3 length is 15 residues. V trimming: 5 bases; J trimming: 5 bases; junction bases outside the gene matches: 4. This CDR3 reads CASSGQGFHNSPLHF. In nucleotides, the CDR3 is TGTGCCAGCAGCGGACAGGGGTTTCATAATTCACCCCTCCACTTT.

This clone appeared once. The chain links TRBV18 to TRBJ2-1; 8 bases align to TRBD2. Germline CDR1 and CDR2: KGHSH and LQKENI. The ends lost 3 bases at V and 4 bases at J; junction bases unmatched: 8. The CDR3 covers 16 residues. The CDR3 is CASSPTLLADYNEQFF. CDR3 DNA: TGTGCCAGCTCACCGACACTACTAGCGGATTACAATGAGCAGTTCTTC. Complete variable domain (other parts from reference TRBV18 and TRBJ2-1): NAGVMQNPRHLVRRRGQEARLRCSPMKGHSHVYWYRQLPEEGLKFMVYLQKENIIDESGMPKERFSAEFPKEGPSILRIQQVVRGDSAAYFCASSPTLLADYNEQFFGPGTRLTVL.

V usage is TRBV5-5 and J usage is TRBJ2-6; maybe TRBD1 (7 bases). The length of the CDR3 is 18 residues. V lost 5 bases and J 1 base, leaving 19 bases between the germline ends. Germline CDR1 and CDR2: SGHKS and YYEKEE (reference sequence). CDR3: CASSPLRPGGSGANVLTF. The CDR3 DNA is TGTGCCAGCAGTCCACTACGGCCAGGGGGGTCTGGGGCCAACGTCCTGACTTTC.

This chain joins TRBV3-1 (or the pseudogene TRBV3-2) and TRBJ1-2, with no clear D. The CDR3 covers 13 residues. V was cut by 0 bases and J by 8 bases, with 10 bases left in between. Germline CDR1 reads LGHDT; CDR2 reads YNNKEL (reference sequence). CDR3 nucleotides: TGTGCCAGCAGCCAAGAGGTGGCCAGCGGCTACACCTTC. Its translation is CASSQEVASGYTF.

This clone has a single count. This chain connects TRBV30 to TRBJ2-3; 9 bases agree with TRBD2. The CDR3 consists of 16 residues. Germline values: CDR1 GTSNPN, CDR2 SVGIG (reference sequence). V lost 0 bases, J lost 2 bases, and 6 bases stayed unmatched. The CDR3 loop is CAWSVLSGGPTDTQYF. CDR3 DNA sequence: TGTGCCTGGAGTGTCCTCAGCGGGGGGCCCACAGATACGCAGTATTTT.